Reported below is one T cell receptor beta chain. Clones were sequenced by immunoSEQ multiplex PCR, and TCRdb holds only the in-frame ones, with some missing. The table has a few million clones, more than 80% seen once. These data come from a study of shared clonotypes between healthy human individuals. This CDR3 spans 12 amino acids. Germline assignment: CDR1 SGHVS and CDR2 FQNEAQ. V lost 1 base, J lost 8 bases, and 7 bases lay in between. Donors were healthy HIV-negative adults without recent acute infections or vaccinations. The TCR originated in a man between 18 and 35 years old in good health. The gene calls are TRBV7-8 and TRBJ2-3, with a tentative D call TRBD2 (6 bases). The sequenced sample consisted of naive CD4+ T cells sorted from blood. Subset here: CD45RA+ positively selected. CDR3 nucleotide sequence: TGTGCCAGCAGCTTAGACGGGGGTACGCAGTATTTT. Residues: CASSLDGGTQYF.